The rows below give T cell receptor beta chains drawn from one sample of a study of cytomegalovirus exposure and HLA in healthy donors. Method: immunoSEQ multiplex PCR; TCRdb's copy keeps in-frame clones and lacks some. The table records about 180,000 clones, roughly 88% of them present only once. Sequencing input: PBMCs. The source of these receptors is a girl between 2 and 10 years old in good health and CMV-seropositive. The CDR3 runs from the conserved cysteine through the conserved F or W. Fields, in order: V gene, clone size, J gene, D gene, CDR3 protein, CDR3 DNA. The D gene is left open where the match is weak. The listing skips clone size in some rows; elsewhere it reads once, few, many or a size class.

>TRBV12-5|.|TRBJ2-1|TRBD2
CASGLVRGTSGFRSSYNEQFF
TGTGCTAGTGGTTTGGTACGGGGGACTAGTGGTTTTAGGAGCTCCTACAATGAGCAGTTCTTC
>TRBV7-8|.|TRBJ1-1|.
CASSQFRSGAEAFF
TGTGCCAGCAGCCAATTCCGTTCGGGAGCTGAAGCTTTCTTT
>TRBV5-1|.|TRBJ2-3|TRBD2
CASSYSGRGDTQYF
TGCGCCAGCAGCTATAGCGGGAGAGGAGATACGCAGTATTTT
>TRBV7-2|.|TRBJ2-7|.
CASSLTHSWDEQYF
TGTGCCAGCAGCTTGACACACTCATGGGACGAGCAGTACTTC
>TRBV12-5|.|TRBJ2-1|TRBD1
CASGSYGQVDNEQFF
TGTGCTAGTGGTTCGTATGGACAGGTAGACAATGAGCAGTTCTTC
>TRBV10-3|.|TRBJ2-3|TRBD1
CAISAHHTGGRGDTQYF
TGTGCCATCAGTGCCCATCATACAGGGGGTAGGGGAGATACGCAGTATTTT
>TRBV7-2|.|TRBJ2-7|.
CASSLAVPTYEQYF
TGTGCCAGCAGCTTAGCAGTCCCTACCTACGAGCAGTACTTC
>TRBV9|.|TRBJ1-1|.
CASSDRQLNTEAFF
TGTGCCAGCAGCGATCGCCAGTTGAACACTGAAGCTTTCTTT
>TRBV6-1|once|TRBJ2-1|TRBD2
CASQLAGGGHEQFF
TGTGCCAGTCAGCTAGCGGGGGGAGGCCATGAGCAGTTCTTC
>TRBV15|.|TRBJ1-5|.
CATAGGTPNQPQHF
TGTGCCACCGCTGGGGGGACCCCCAATCAGCCCCAGCATTTT
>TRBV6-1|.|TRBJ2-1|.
CASSASRGIYNEQFF
TGTGCCAGCAGCGCCAGCAGGGGTATTTACAATGAGCAGTTCTTC
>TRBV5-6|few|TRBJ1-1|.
CASSLSYEGEAFF
TGTGCCAGCAGCTTGTCGTATGAGGGTGAAGCTTTCTTT
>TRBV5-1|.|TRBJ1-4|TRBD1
CASSANGQGALNEKLFF
TGCGCCAGCAGCGCAAACGGACAGGGGGCCCTTAATGAAAAACTGTTTTTT
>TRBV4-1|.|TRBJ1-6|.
CASSQVQPGESDLNSPLHF
TGCGCCAGCAGCCAAGTCCAGCCTGGAGAATCAGATTTGAATTCACCCCTCCACTTT
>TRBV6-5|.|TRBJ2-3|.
CASSALPDTQYF
TGTGCCAGCAGTGCACTCCCAGATACGCAGTATTTT
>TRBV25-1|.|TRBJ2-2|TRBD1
CASSAAGGTDTGELFF
TGTGCCAGCAGTGCCGCAGGGGGAACTGACACCGGGGAGCTGTTTTTT
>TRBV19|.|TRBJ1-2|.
CASWGDYGYTF
TGTGCCAGCTGGGGGGACTATGGCTACACCTTC
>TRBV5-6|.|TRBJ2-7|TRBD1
CASSLGQGYYEQYF
TGTGCCAGCAGCCTAGGACAGGGCTACTACGAGCAGTACTTC
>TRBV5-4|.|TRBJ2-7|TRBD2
CASSLPAGDPCEQYF
TGTGCCAGCAGCTTACCAGCGGGAGATCCCTGCGAGCAGTACTTC
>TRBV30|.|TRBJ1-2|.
CAWRENGYTF
TGTGCCTGGAGGGAGAATGGCTACACCTTC
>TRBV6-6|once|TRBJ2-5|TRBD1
CASSYFPGQGSQQYF
TGTGCCAGCAGTTACTTCCCCGGACAGGGGAGTCAGCAGTACTTC
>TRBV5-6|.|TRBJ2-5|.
CASSLGTPLQGSGTQYF
TGTGCCAGCAGCTTAGGTACCCCCCTCCAGGGGTCGGGGACCCAGTACTTC